This paragraph covers one T cell receptor beta chain sequence. The data were taken from a study of blood T cell repertoires in COVID-19. The CDR3 is made up of 16 amino acids. Per the germline V gene, CDR1 is PRHDT and CDR2 is FYEKMQ (reference sequence). With V trimmed by 5 bases and J by 4 bases, 10 bases remained unmatched. Libraries were prepared by immunoSEQ multiplex PCR; TCRdb keeps only in-frame clonotypes and omits some of them. The profile shows tens of thousands of clones, more than 70% of them singletons. The chain couples TRBV13 to TRBJ2-3; 9 bases fit TRBD1. Sequencing was carried out using peripheral blood. The sequence derives from a human donor in a cohort sampled during active COVID-19. This CDR3 is CASSTNRQGGADTQYF. The CDR3, as DNA: TGTGCCAGCAGCACGAATAGACAGGGGGGAGCAGATACGCAGTATTTT. The variable domain in full, with the rest retrieved from reference TRBV13 and TRBJ2-3, is AAGVIQSPRHLIKEKRETATLKCYPIPRHDTVYWYQQGPGQDPQFLISFYEKMQSDKGSIPDRFSAQQFSDYHSELNMSSLELGDSALYFCASSTNRQGGADTQYFGPGTRLTVL.